What follows is one T cell receptor (beta chain) and its context. Template material for amplifying TCR beta CDR3 regions consisted of RNA transcripts. HTBI primers were employed in a first-round RT-PCR of the TCR CDR3. TCRdb used MiXCR to reprocess the multiplex PCR reads, holding one entry per CDR3 protein. The top ten hold 8.9% of the sample, which has about 840,000 distinct CDR3 sequences, roughly 40% seen once. These data are taken from a study of T cells in Graves' hyperthyroidism and ophthalmopathy. Study-wide background: Peripheral blood samples were taken at initial diagnosis, prior to any treatment.

This CDR3 region has 14 residues. Germline lookup yields CDR1 SGDLS and CDR2 YYNGEE. Deletions cut 5 bases from V and 8 bases from J, with 14 bases between. Recently diagnosed hyperthyroidism of less than 2 months' duration affected patients aged 18 to 65. The receptor comes from a man younger than 30 with Graves' hyperthyroidism. The sample was blood. The chain uses TRBV9 and TRBJ1-6; weak D call: TRBD1 (6 bases). The CDR3 nucleotides are TGTGCCAGCAGTCAGGACAGACGTGATTCACCCCTCCACTTT. Residues: CASSQDRRDSPLHF.